The source of this TCR beta chain is a study of cytomegalovirus exposure and HLA in healthy donors. Regarding the study as a whole: One variant, a missense change in DCLRE1C, was linked in a later analysis to TCR beta V- and J-gene trimming.

As to this clone: Antigen specificity is unknown.

Germline CDR1 is SEHNR and CDR2 is FQNEAQ (reference sequence). The CDR3 spans 15 residues. V lost 5 bases to trimming and J lost 0 bases; unmatched junction nucleotides: 5. PCR employed 60 Vbeta and 13 Jbeta primers. As handled by the study authors: Roughly 12 million shared chains were among 80 million or so unique TCR beta chains counted in a later analysis. Assay: immunoSEQ multiplex PCR; the TCRdb copy retains only in-frame clones and omits some. D and trimming come from the DNA, and the V and J calls and clone size come from that table. The table lists 210,000 or so clones, just over 75% of them singletons.

Sequenced input: PBMCs. This chain connects TRBV7-9 to TRBJ2-7; the match to TRBD1 covers 9 bases. The source of this sequence is a man younger than 35 in good health and CMV-seronegative. The DNA for the CDR3 is TGTGCCAGCAGCCCGGGACAGGGCCTCTCCTACGAGCAGTACTTC. Protein: CASSPGQGLSYEQYF. Supplemented by reference TRBV7-9 and TRBJ2-7, the full variable domain reads DTGVSQNPRHKITKRGQNVTFRCDPISEHNRLYWYRQTLGQGPEFLTYFQNEAQLEKSRLLSDRFSAERPKGSFSTLEIQRTEQGDSAMYLCASSPGQGLSYEQYFGPGTRLTVT.